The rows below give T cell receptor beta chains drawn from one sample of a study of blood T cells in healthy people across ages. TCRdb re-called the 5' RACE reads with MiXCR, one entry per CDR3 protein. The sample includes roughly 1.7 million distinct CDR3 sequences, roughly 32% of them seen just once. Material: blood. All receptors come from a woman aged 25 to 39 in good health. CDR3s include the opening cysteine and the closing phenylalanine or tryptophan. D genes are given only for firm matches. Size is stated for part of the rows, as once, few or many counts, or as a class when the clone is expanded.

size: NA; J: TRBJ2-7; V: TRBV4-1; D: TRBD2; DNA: TGCGCCAGCAGCCAAGGATCCAGCGGGGGAGGGGAGCAGTACTTC; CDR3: CASSQGSSGGGEQYF
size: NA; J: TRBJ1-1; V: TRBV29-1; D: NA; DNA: TGCAGCGTGTACAGGGCCGGGGGCACTGAAGCTTTCTTT; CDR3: CSVYRAGGTEAFF
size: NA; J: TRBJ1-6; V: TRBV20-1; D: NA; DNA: TGCAGTGCTAGAGATGTAGAGTCGCCGAATAATTCACCCCTCCACTTT; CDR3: CSARDVESPNNSPLHF
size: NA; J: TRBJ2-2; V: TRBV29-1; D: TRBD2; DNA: TGCAGCGTTGAGACCCTAGCGGGAGACACCGGGGAGCTGTTTTTT; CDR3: CSVETLAGDTGELFF
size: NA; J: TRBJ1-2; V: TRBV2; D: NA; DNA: TGTGCCAGTATCCACAGGGATATTAACTATGGCTACACCTTC; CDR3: CASIHRDINYGYTF
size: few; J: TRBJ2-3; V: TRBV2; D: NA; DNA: TGTGCCAGCAGAGAGGTGGGAATTACGGCAGATACGCAGTATTTT; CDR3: CASREVGITADTQYF
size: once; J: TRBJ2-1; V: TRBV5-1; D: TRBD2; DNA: TGCGCCAGCAGCGCATCCCCGGGACTAGCGGGAGGTGAGCAGTTCTTC; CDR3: CASSASPGLAGGEQFF
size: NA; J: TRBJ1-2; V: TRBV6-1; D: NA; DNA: TGTGCCAGCCTGCAGAGGGCAGGGAGCTATGGCTACACCTTC; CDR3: CASLQRAGSYGYTF
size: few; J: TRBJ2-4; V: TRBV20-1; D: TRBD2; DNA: TGCAGTGCTACCATTCCAGGTAGCGGGATGGCCAAAAACATTCAGTACTTC; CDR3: CSATIPGSGMAKNIQYF
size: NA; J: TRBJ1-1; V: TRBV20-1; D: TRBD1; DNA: TGCAGTGCTAGAGGACAGGGGGCAGGTAGCACTGAAGCTTTCTTT; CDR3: CSARGQGAGSTEAFF
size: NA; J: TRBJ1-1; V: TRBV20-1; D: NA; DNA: TGCAGTGCTCGCATTCTGAACACTGAAGCTTTCTTT; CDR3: CSARILNTEAFF
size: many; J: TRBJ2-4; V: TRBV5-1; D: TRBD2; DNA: TGCGCCAGCAGCGGTCGGACTAGCGCAATGACGGGAGCCAAAAACATTCAGTACTTC; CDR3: CASSGRTSAMTGAKNIQYF
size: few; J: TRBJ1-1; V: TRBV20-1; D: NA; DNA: TGCAGTGCGGAAGACGGGCTGAACACTGAAGCTTTCTTT; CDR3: CSAEDGLNTEAFF
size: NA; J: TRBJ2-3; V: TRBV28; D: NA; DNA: TGTGCCAGCAGTTTGGGCGGGGGCCCCGGGGATACGCAGTATTTT; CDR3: CASSLGGGPGDTQYF
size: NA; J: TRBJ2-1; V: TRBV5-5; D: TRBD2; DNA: TGTGCCAGTTTAGCGGGACCGTGGAATGAGCAGTTCTTC; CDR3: CASLAGPWNEQFF
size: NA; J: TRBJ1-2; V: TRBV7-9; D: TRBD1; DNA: TGTGCCAGCAGCTCCGCGAAAGTTACAGGGGAAGTCTATGGCTACACCTTC; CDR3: CASSSAKVTGEVYGYTF
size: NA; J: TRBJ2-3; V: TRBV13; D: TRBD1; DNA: TGTGCCAGCAGTTTGGGACAGGCTTGGGGGGCAGATACGCAGTATTTT; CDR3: CASSLGQAWGADTQYF
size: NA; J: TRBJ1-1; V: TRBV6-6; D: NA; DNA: TGTGCCAGCAGGGCCGGGACAATGAACACTGAAGCTTTCTTT; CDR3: CASRAGTMNTEAFF
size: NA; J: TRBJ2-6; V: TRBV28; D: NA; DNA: TGTGCCAGCAGTTTAGGGGCAGTCTCTGGGGCCAACGTCCTGACTTTC; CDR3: CASSLGAVSGANVLTF
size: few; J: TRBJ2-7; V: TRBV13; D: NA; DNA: TGTGCCAGCAGCTTAGGCGGCGCGGAACCCGCCTACGAGCAGTACTTC; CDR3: CASSLGGAEPAYEQYF
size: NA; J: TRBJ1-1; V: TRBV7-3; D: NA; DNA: TGTGCCAGCAGCTGGCGGGGAGACACTGAAGCTTTCTTT; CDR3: CASSWRGDTEAFF
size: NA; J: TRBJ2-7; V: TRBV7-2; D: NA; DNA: TGTGCCAGCAGCCCTAGGGGCGTACTCGCCTACGAGCAGTACTTC; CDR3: CASSPRGVLAYEQYF
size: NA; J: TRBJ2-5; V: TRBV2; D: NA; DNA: TGTGCCAGCAGTGGTCGCCCGGGTGGGGAGACCCAGTACTTC; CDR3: CASSGRPGGETQYF
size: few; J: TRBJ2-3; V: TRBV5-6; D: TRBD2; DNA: TGTGCCAGCAGCCCTCTAGCGGGGGGGCTGGGAGATACGCAGTATTTT; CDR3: CASSPLAGGLGDTQYF
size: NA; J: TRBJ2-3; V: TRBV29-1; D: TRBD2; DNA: TGCAGCGTTGAAGTGGCGCTAGCGGGGGGGTATAAGGTGGATACGCAGTATTTT; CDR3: CSVEVALAGGYKVDTQYF
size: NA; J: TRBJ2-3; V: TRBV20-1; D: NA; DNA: TGCAGTGCCCGAACTAGAATCACAGATACGCAGTATTTT; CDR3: CSARTRITDTQYF
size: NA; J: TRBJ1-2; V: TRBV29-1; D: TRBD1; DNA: TGCAGCGCCAGGACAGGGGACGGCCACACCTTC; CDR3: CSARTGDGHTF
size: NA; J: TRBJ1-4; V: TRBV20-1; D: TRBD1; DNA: TGCAGTGCTAGAGGCAGGGGGCACATTAATGAAAAACTGTTTTTT; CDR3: CSARGRGHINEKLFF
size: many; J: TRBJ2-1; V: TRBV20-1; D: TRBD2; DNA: TGCAGTGCTAGGGATGCGACTAGCGGGATCATCCTGCAGTTCTTC; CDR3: CSARDATSGIILQFF
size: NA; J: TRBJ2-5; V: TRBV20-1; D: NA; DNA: TGCAGTGCTACCGTGAACCAAGAGACCCAGTACTTC; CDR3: CSATVNQETQYF
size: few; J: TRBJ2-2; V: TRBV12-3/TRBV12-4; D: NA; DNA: TGTGCCAGCAGTTTCAGAGGGACCGCGACTGCCGGGGAGCGGTTTTTT; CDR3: CASSFRGTATAGERFF
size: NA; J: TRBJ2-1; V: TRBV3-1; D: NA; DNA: TGTGCCAGCAGCTTTCGGGGGCCGAACAATGAGCAGTTCTTC; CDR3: CASSFRGPNNEQFF
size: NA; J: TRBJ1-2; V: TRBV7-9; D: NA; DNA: TGTGCCAGCAGCCTCTCCCAGGGGACCGAGTCTGGCTACACCTTC; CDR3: CASSLSQGTESGYTF
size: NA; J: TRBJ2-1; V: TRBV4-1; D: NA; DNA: TGCGCCAGCAGCCAAGACTTAGCGGAGGCCCTAGGGGACAATGAGCAGTTCTTC; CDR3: CASSQDLAEALGDNEQFF
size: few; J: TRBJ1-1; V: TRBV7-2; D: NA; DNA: TGTGCCAGCAGCTTAGAGGCGATTTACGGGCTAAACACTGAAGCTTTCTTT; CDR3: CASSLEAIYGLNTEAFF
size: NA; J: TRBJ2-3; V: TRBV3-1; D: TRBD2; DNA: TGTGCCAGCAGCCCGCGACTAGCGGGAGGCGTGGATACGCAGTATTTT; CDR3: CASSPRLAGGVDTQYF
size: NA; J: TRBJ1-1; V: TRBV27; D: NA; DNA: TGTGCCAGCAGTCTAGCGGACAGTCGTAAAACTGAAGCTTTCTTT; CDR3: CASSLADSRKTEAFF
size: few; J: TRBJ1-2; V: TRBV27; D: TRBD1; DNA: TGTGCCAGCTCTTCAGGGGGCGGGAGCTACACCTTC; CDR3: CASSSGGGSYTF
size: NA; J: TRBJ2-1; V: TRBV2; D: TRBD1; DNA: TGTGCCAGCAGTGAATGGGATTTGGGCAGGGGGGAGCAGTTCTTC; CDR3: CASSEWDLGRGEQFF
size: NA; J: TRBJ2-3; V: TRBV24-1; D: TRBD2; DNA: TGTGCCACCAGCCCGACCGGGACTAGCGGCACAGATACGCAGTATTTT; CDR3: CATSPTGTSGTDTQYF
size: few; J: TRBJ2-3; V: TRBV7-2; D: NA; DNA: TGTGCCAGCAGCTTGGTTATAGGTTCCACAGATACGCAGTATTTT; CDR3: CASSLVIGSTDTQYF
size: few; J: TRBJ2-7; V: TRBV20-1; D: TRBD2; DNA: TGCAGTGCTCCCCGGGGGGGCTACGAGCAGTACTTC; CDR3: CSAPRGGYEQYF
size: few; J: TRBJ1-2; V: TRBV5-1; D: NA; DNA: TGCGCCAGCAGCTCCGGGACCGGTCAGGGGCGGTACTATGGCTACACCTTC; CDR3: CASSSGTGQGRYYGYTF
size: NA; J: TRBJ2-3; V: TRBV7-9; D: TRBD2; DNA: TGTGCCAGCAGAGACGGACTAGCGGGGCCAGATACGCAGTATTTT; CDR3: CASRDGLAGPDTQYF
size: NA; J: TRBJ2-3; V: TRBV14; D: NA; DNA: TGTGCCAGCAGCCCTACCTTTACGGATACGCAGTATTTT; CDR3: CASSPTFTDTQYF
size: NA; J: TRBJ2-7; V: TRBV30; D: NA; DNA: TGTGCCTGGCGTAGCGGAGGCTACGAGCAGTACTTC; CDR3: CAWRSGGYEQYF
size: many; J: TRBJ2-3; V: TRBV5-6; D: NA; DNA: TGTGCCAGCAGCTTGGCCGGTGGATTAGATACGCAGTATTTT; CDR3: CASSLAGGLDTQYF
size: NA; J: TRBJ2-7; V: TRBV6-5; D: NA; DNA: TGTGCCAGCAGTTACTCGTTGGGACTCTCCTACGAGCAGTACTTC; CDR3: CASSYSLGLSYEQYF
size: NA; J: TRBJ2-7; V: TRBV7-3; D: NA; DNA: TGTGCCAGCAGCGTTTATCGGGGCAGTTCCTACGAGCAGTACTTC; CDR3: CASSVYRGSSYEQYF
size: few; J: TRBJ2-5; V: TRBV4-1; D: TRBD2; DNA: TGCGCTAGCAGCGAAAGACTAGCGGCAGAGACCCAGTACTTC; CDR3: CASSERLAAETQYF
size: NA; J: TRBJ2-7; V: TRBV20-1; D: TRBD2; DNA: TGCAGTGCTAGGGACCCAGCGGGGGGCCTCTACGAGCAGTACTTC; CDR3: CSARDPAGGLYEQYF
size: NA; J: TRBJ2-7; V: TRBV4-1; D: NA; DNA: TGCGCCAGCAGCCAAGAGGATGTCAGGGGAGGCGAGCAGTACTTC; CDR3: CASSQEDVRGGEQYF
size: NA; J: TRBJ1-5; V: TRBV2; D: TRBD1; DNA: TGTGCCAGCACACAGGGGAGGCGCCAGCCCCAGCATTTT; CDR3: CASTQGRRQPQHF
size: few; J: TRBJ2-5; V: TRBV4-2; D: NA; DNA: TGTGCCAGCAGCCATCCTCTGGGGGAGCAAGAGACCCAGTACTTC; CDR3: CASSHPLGEQETQYF